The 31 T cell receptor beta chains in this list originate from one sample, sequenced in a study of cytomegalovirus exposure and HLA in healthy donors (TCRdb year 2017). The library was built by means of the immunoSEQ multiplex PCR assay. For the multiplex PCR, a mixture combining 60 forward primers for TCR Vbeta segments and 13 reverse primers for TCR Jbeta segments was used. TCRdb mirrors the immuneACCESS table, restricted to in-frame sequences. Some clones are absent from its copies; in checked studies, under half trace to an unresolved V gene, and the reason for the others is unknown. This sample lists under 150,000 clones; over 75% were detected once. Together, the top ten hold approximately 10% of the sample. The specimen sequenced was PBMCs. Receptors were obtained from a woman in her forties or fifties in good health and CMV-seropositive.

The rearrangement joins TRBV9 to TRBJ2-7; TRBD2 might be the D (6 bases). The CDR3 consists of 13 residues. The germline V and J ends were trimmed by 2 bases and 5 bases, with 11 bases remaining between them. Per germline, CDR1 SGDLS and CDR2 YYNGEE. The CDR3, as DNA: TGTGCCAGCAGCGTCGGGGGAGCCGACGAGCAGTACTTC. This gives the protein CASSVGGADEQYF.

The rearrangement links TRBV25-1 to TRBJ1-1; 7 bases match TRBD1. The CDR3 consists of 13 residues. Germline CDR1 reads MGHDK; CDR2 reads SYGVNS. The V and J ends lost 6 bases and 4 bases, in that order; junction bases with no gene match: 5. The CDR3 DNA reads TGTGCCAGCAGCCGACAGGGAGGCACTGAAGCTTTCTTT. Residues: CASSRQGGTEAFF.

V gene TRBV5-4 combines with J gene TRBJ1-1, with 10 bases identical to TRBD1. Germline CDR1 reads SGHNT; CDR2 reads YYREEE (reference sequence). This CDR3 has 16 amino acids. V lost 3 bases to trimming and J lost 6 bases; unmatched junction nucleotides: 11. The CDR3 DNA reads TGTGCCAGCAGCTGGGGACCGGGACAGGGGCCCCCTGAAGCTTTCTTT. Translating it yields CASSWGPGQGPPEAFF.

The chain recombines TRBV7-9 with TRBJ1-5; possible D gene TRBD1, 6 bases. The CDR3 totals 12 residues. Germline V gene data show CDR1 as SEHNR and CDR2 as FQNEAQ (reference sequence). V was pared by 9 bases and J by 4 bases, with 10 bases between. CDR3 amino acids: CARLQGNQPQHF. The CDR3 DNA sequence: TGTGCCAGGTTACAGGGTAATCAGCCCCAGCATTTT.

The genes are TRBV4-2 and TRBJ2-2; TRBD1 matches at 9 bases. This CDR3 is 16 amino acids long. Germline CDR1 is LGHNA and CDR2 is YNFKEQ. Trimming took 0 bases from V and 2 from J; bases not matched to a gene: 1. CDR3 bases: TGTGCCAGCAGCCAAGATACAGGGGGCAACACCGGGGAGCTGTTTTTT. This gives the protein CASSQDTGGNTGELFF.

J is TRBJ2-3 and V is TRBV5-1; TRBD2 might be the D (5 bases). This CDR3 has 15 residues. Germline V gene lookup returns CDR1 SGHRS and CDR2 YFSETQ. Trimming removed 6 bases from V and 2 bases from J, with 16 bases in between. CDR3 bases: TGCGCCAGCATAAGCTCCCGGGGAGACACAGATACGCAGTATTTT. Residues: CASISSRGDTDTQYF.

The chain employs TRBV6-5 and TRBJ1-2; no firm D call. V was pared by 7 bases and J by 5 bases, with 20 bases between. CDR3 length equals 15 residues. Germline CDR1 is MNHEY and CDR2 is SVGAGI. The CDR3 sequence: CASTIGSMGQYGYTF. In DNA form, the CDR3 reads TGTGCCAGCACCATCGGGTCGATGGGTCAATATGGCTACACCTTC.

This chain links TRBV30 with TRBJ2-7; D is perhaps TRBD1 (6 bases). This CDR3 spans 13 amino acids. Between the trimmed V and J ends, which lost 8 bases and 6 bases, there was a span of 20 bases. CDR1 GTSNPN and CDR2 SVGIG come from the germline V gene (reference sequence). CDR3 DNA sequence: TGTGCCGAAGCCCTTAGGATAGGGGGCGAGCAGTACTTC. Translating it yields CAEALRIGGEQYF. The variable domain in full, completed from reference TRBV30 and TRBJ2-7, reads SQTIHQWPATLVQPVGSPLSLECTVEGTSNPNLYWYRQAAGRGLQLLFYSVGIGQISSEVPQNLSASRPQDRQFILSSKKLLLSDSGFYLCAEALRIGGEQYFGPGTRLTVT.

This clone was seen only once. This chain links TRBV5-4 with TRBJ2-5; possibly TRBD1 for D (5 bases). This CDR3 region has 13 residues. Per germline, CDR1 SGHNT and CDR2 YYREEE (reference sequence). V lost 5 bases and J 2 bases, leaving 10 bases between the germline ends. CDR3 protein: CASRKGQQETQYF. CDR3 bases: TGTGCCAGCAGGAAGGGGCAGCAAGAGACCCAGTACTTC.

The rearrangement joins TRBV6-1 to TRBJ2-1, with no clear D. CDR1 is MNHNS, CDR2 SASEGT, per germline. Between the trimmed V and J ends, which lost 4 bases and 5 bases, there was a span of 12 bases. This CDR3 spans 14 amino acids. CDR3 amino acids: CASSVLQTHNEQFF. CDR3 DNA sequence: TGTGCCAGCAGTGTATTACAGACCCACAATGAGCAGTTCTTC.

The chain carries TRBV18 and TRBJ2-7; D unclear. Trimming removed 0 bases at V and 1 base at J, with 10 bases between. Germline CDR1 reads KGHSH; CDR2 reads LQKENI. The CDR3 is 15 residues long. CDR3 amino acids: CASSPPRTSSYEQYF. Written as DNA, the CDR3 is TGTGCCAGCTCACCACCGCGCACTTCATCCTACGAGCAGTACTTC.

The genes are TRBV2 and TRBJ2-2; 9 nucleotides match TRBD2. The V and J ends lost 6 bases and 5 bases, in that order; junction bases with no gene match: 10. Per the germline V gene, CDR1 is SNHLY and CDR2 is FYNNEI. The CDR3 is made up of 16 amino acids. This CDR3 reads CASSPAGGPGTGELFF. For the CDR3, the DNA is TGTGCCAGCAGCCCAGCGGGGGGACCCGGGACCGGGGAGCTGTTTTTT.

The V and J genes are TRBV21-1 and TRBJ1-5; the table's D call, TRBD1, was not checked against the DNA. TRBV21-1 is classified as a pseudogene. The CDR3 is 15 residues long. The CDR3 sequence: CASSKARTGNQPQHF. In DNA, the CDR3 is TGTGCCAGCAGCAAAGCGCGGACAGGCAATCAGCCCCAGCATTTT.

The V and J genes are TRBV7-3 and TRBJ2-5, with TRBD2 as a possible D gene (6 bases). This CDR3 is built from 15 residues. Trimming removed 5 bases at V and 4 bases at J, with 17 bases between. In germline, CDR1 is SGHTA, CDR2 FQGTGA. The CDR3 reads CASSRRGAQTETQYF. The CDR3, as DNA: TGTGCCAGCAGCCGGCGCGGGGCCCAGACAGAGACCCAGTACTTC.

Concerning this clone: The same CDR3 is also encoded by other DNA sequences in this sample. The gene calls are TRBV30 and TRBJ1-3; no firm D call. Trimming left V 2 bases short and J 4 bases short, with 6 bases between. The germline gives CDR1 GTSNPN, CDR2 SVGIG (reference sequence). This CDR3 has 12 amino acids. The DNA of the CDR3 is TGTGCCTGGAGTACGGGGGGAAACACCATATATTTT. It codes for CAWSTGGNTIYF.

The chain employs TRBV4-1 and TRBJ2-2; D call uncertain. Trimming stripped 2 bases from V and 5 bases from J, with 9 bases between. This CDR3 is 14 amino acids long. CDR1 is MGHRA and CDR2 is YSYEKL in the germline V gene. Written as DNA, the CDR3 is TGCGCCAGCAGCCAAATAGCCTATACCGGGGAGCTGTTTTTT. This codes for CASSQIAYTGELFF.

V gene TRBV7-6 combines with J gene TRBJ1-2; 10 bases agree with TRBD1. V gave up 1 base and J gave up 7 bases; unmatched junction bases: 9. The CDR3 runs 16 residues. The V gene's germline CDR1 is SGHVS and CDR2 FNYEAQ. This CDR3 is CASSLGQGASESGYTF. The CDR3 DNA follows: TGTGCCAGCAGCTTAGGACAGGGGGCGAGTGAATCTGGCTACACCTTC.

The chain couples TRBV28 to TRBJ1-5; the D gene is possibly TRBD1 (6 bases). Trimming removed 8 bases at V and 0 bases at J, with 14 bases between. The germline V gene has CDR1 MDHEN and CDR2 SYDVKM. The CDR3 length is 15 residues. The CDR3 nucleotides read TGTGCCAGCTGGTCTACAGGGTTTAGCAATCAGCCCCAGCATTTT. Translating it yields CASWSTGFSNQPQHF. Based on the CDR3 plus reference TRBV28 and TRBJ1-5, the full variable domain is DVKVTQSSRYLVKRTGEKVFLECVQDMDHENMFWYRQDPGLGLRLIYFSYDVKMKEKGDIPEGYSVSREKKERFSLILESASTNQTSMYLCASWSTGFSNQPQHFGDGTRLSIL.

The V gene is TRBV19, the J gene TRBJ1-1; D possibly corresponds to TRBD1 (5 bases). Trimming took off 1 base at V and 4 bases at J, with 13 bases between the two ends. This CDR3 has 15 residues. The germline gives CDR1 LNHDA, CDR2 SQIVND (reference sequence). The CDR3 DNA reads TGTGCCAGTAGTATAGCAGGGTCTGGTGTCACTGAAGCTTTCTTT. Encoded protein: CASSIAGSGVTEAFF.

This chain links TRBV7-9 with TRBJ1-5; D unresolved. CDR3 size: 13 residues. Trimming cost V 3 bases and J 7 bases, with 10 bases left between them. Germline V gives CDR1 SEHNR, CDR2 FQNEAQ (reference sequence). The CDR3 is CASSLTQSQPQHF. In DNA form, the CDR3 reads TGTGCCAGCAGCTTGACTCAGTCACAGCCCCAGCATTTT. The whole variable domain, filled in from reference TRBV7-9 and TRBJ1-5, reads DTGVSQNPRHKITKRGQNVTFRCDPISEHNRLYWYRQTLGQGPEFLTYFQNEAQLEKSRLLSDRFSAERPKGSFSTLEIQRTEQGDSAMYLCASSLTQSQPQHFGDGTRLSIL.

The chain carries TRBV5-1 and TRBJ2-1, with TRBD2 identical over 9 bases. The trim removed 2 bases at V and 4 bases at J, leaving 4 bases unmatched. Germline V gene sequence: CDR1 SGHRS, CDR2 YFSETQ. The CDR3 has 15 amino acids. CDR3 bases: TGCGCCAGCAGCTTAATAGCGGGGGATTACAATGAGCAGTTCTTC. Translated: CASSLIAGDYNEQFF.

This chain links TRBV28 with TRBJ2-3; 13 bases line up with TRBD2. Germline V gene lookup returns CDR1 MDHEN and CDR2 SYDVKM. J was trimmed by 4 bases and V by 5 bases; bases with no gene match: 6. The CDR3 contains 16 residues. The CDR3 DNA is TGTGCCAGCAGTGCCAGACTAGCGGGGGGTGCAGATACGCAGTATTTT. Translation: CASSARLAGGADTQYF.

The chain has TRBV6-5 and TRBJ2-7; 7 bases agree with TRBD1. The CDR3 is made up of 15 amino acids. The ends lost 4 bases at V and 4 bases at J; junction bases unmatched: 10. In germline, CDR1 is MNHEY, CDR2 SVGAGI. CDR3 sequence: CASSSPGQNPYEQYF. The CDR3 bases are TGTGCCAGCAGTTCTCCGGGACAGAACCCTTACGAGCAGTACTTC.

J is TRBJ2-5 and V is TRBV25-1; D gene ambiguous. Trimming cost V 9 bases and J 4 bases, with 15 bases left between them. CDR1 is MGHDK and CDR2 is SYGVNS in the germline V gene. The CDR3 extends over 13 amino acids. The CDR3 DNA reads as TGTGCCAGTACTACGGTGGATACAGAGACCCAGTACTTC. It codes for CASTTVDTETQYF.

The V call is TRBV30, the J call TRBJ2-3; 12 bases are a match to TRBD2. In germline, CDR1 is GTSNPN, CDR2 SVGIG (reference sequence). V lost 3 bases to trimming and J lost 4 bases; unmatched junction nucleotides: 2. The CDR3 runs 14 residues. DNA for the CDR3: TGTGCCTGGAGCCTAGCGGGGGGGGCAGATACGCAGTATTTT. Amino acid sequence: CAWSLAGGADTQYF.

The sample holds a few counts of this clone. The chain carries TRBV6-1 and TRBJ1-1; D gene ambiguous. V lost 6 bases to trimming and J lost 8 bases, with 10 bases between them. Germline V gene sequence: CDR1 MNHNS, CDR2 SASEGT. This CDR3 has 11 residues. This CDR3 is CASRVLGEAFF. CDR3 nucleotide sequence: TGTGCCAGCAGGGTCCTGGGCGAAGCTTTCTTT.

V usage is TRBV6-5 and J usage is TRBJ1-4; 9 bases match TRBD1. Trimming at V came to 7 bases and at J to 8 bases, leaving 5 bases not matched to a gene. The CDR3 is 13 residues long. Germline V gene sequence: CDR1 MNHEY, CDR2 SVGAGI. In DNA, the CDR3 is TGTGCCAGCACCCAGACAGGGGGGGAAAAACTGTTTTTT. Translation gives CASTQTGGEKLFF.

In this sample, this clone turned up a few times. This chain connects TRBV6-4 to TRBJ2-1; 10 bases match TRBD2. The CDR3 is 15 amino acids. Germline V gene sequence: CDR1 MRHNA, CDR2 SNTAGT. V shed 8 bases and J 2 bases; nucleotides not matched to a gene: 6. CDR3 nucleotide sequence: TGTGCCAGCGCCCCACTAGCGGGGACCTACAATGAGCAGTTCTTC. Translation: CASAPLAGTYNEQFF.

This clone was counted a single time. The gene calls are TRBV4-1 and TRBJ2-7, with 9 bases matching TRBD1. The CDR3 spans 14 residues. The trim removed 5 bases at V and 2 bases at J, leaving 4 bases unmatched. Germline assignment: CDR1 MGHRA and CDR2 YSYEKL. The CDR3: CASSSRDRAYEQYF. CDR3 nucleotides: TGCGCCAGCAGCAGCCGGGACAGGGCCTACGAGCAGTACTTC.

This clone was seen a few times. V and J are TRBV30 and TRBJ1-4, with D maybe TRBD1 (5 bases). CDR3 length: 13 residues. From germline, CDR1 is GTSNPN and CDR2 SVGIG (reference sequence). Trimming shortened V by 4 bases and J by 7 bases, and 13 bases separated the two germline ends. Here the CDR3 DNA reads TGTGCCTGGATGGGTGACAGTGGTGAAAAACTGTTTTTT. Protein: CAWMGDSGEKLFF.

The CDR3 reads CASSRGQGLPPLHF. The CDR3 DNA is TGCGCCAGCAGCAGGGGACAGGGCCTCCCGCCCCTCCACTTT. The chain employs TRBV5-1 and TRBJ1-6; 9 bases align to TRBD1. Germline V gene lookup returns CDR1 SGHRS and CDR2 YFSETQ. CDR3 length equals 14 residues. J was trimmed by 13 bases and V by 4 bases; bases with no gene match: 9.